This TCR beta chain stems from a study of cytomegalovirus exposure and HLA in healthy donors. Study-wide findings and caveats: Several of the most significant clusters appeared, in a later analysis, to be linked to common viral pathogens.

V was cut by 2 bases and J by 5 bases, with 12 bases left in between. Germline V gives CDR1 SEHNR, CDR2 FQNEAQ (reference sequence). CDR3 length: 14 amino acids. Comments on this clone: The antigen is undetermined.

The PCR used 60 Vbeta and 13 Jbeta primers. Measured with immunoSEQ multiplex PCR; TCRdb has only the in-frame clones, and not every one. Altogether 100,000 to 150,000 clones are present, around 82% being singletons, with the ten largest covering approximately 1.2%. This sequence was found in a female donor in good health and CMV-seronegative. Material: PBMCs. This chain links TRBV7-9 with TRBJ1-1; D unclear. The CDR3 nucleotides read TGTGCCAGCAGCTTATTATCGGTGACTACTGAAGCTTTCTTT. Protein product: CASSLLSVTTEAFF.